Each of the 3 T cell receptor beta chains below was sequenced from the same sample in a study of blood T cell repertoires in COVID-19. TCRdb's table, derived via immunoSEQ multiplex PCR, lists solely in-frame clones and lacks some. This repertoire shows 90,000 to 120,000 clones, more than 70% found once; its top ten account for 6.8%. Sequenced input: peripheral blood. The source is a man aged 45 to 65 with active or convalescent COVID-19.

The chain uses TRBV10-3 and TRBJ1-2, with D perhaps TRBD1 (5 bases). The germline V gene encodes CDR1 ENHRY and CDR2 SYGVKD. The V and J ends lost 4 bases and 4 bases respectively, with 10 bases between them. This CDR3 region has 13 residues. The DNA of the CDR3 is TGTGCCATCAGTGGCAGGGATCCCTATGGCTACACCTTC. Translating it yields CAISGRDPYGYTF.

V usage is TRBV11-3 and J usage is TRBJ2-3; 7 nucleotides agree with TRBD1. The CDR3 has 17 residues. Germline CDR1 is SGHNT and CDR2 is YENEEA. Trimming took 5 bases from V and 0 from J; bases not matched to a gene: 11. The CDR3 loop is CASSKGDRFTSTDTQYF. CDR3 DNA: TGTGCCAGCAGCAAAGGGGACAGATTCACTAGCACAGATACGCAGTATTTT.

The J gene is TRBJ2-5, the V gene TRBV7-8; maybe TRBD1 (7 bases). Deletions cut 5 bases from V and 4 bases from J, with 17 bases between. This CDR3 region has 15 residues. Germline V gene sequence: CDR1 SGHVS, CDR2 FQNEAQ. CDR3 sequence: CASSLLGQGGETQYF. As DNA, the CDR3 is TGTGCCAGCAGCCTCTTAGGGCAGGGGGGAGAGACCCAGTACTTC.